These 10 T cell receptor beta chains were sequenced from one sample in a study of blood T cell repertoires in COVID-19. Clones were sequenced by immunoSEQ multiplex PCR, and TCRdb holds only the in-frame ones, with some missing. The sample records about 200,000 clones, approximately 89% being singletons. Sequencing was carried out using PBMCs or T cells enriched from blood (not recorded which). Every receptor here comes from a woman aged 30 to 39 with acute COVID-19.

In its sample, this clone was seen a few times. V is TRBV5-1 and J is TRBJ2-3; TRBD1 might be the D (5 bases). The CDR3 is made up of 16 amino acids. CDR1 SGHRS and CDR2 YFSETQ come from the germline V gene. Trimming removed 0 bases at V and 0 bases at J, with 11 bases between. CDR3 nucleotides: TGCGCCAGCAGCTTGGAGGCAGGGTACAGCACAGATACGCAGTATTTT. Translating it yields CASSLEAGYSTDTQYF.

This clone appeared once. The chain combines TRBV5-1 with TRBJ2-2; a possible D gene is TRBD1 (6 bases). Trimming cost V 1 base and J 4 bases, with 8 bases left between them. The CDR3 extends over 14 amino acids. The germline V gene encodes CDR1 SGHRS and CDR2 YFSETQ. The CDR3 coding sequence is TGCGCCAGCAGCTTGTCAGGGGTCACCGGGGAGCTGTTTTTT. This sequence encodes CASSLSGVTGELFF.

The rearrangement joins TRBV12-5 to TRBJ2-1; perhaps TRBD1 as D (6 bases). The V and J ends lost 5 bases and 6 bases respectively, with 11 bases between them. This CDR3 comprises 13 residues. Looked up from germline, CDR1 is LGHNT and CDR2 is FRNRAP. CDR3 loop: CASGLGQLNEQFF. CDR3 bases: TGTGCTAGTGGTCTTGGACAGCTCAATGAGCAGTTCTTC.

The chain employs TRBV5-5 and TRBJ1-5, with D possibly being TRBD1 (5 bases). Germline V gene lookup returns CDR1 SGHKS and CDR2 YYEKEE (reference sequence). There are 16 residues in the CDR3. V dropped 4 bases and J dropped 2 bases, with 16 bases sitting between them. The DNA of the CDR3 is TGTGCCAGCAGCCCTCCGGGGGTACGCGGCAATCAGCCCCAGCATTTT. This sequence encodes CASSPPGVRGNQPQHF.

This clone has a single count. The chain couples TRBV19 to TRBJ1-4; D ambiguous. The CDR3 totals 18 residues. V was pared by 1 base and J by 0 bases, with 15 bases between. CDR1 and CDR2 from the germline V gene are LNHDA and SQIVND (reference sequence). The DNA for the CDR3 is TGTGCCAGTAGTATAGCCCCAATCCACTCATCAACTAATGAAAAACTGTTTTTT. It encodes CASSIAPIHSSTNEKLFF. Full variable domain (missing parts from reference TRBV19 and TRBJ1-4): DGGITQSPKYLFRKEGQNVTLSCEQNLNHDAMYWYRQDPGQGLRLIYYSQIVNDFQKGDIAEGYSVSREKKESFPLTVTSAQKNPTAFYLCASSIAPIHSSTNEKLFFGSGTQLSVL.

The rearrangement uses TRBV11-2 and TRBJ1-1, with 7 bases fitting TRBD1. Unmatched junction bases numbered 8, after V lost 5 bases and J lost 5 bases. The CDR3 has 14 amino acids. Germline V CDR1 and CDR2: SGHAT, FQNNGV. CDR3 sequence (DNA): TGTGCCAGCAGCCCTCCACAGGGGTGGACTGAAGCTTTCTTT. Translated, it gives CASSPPQGWTEAFF.

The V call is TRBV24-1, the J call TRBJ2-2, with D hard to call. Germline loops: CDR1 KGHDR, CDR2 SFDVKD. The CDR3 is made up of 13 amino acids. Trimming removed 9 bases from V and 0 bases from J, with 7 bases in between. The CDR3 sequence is CATSSPNTGELFF. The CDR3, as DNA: TGTGCCACCTCCTCTCCGAACACCGGGGAGCTGTTTTTT.

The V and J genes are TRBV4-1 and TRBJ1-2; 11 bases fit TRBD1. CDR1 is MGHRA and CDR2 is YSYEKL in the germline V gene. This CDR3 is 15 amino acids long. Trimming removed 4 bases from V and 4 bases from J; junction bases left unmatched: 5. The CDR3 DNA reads TGCGCCAGCAGCCCCGCCGGGACAGGGGGCTATGGCTACACCTTC. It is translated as CASSPAGTGGYGYTF.

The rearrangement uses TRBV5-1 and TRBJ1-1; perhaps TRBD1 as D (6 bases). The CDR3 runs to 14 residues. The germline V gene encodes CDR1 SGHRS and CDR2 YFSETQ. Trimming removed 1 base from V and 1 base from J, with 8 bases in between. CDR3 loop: CASSLPGQNTEAFF. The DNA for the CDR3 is TGCGCCAGCAGCTTGCCGGGACAGAACACTGAAGCTTTCTTT.

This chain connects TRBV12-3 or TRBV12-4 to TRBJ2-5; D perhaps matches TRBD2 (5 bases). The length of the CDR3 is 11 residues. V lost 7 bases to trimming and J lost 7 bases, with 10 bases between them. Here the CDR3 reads CASKDEGTQYF. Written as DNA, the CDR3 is TGTGCCAGCAAGGACGAGGGGACCCAGTACTTC.